This TCR beta chain was identified during a study of T cells in Graves' hyperthyroidism and ophthalmopathy. Regarding the study as a whole: Blood held most thyroid clonotypes expanded above 0.001 frequency.

This clonotype was observed at least ten times. Antigen unknown. V lost 4 bases and J lost 5, with 15 bases in between. The CDR3 sequence is 14 residues long. CDR1 SQVTM and CDR2 ANQGSEA come from the germline V gene. Amplification of TCR beta CDR3 regions was performed using RNA transcripts as template. HTBI primers drove first-round RT-PCR of the TCR CDR3. TCRdb redid the calling of the multiplex PCR reads with MiXCR, one entry per CDR3 protein. Of 700,000 or so distinct CDR3 sequences in the sample, about 15% are singletons; the top ten hold under 10%. The chain is built from TRBV29-1 and TRBJ2-1, with D possibly TRBD2 on 5 matching bases. The receptor's source is a man aged 18-30 years with Graves' hyperthyroidism. Sequencing was carried out using blood. This CDR3 is CSVVALRANNEQFF. The CDR3 DNA is TGCAGCGTTGTGGCTTTGAGGGCCAACAATGAGCAGTTCTTC.